These 10 T cell receptor beta chains share one sample of origin, sequenced in a study of control samples from healthy donors and cancer patients. Clones were read by immunoSEQ multiplex PCR, and TCRdb kept only the in-frame ones, dropping some. The sample has 90,000 to 150,000 clones; around 87% are singletons. Sample: blood. These receptors were taken from a man aged 25-45 years in good health.

The V and J genes are TRBV2 and TRBJ2-7; TRBD1 agrees at 12 bases. Looked up from germline, CDR1 is SNHLY and CDR2 is FYNNEI. The CDR3 consists of 14 residues. V was clipped by 6 bases and J by 5 bases; unmatched bases: 5. The chain's CDR3 is CASRGTGGRHEQYF. The CDR3 DNA is TGTGCCAGCAGGGGGACAGGGGGCCGCCACGAGCAGTACTTC.

The chain uses TRBV10-3 and TRBJ1-6, with D possibly TRBD1 on 6 matching bases. Trimming took off 2 bases at V and 9 bases at J, with 14 bases between the two ends. This CDR3 is built from 15 residues. Germline CDR1 is ENHRY and CDR2 is SYGVKD. Here the CDR3 reads CAISEGWTDGSPLHF. The CDR3 DNA reads as TGTGCCATCAGTGAGGGGTGGACAGACGGTTCACCCCTCCACTTT.

Here the CDR3 reads CATSRDKGLNQPQHF. The CDR3 bases are TGTGCCACCAGCAGAGATAAAGGCCTCAATCAGCCCCAGCATTTT. The genes are TRBV15 and TRBJ1-5; D is uncertain. The CDR3 contains 15 residues. Trimming left V 0 bases short and J 3 bases short, with 9 bases between. Germline V gene sequence: CDR1 LNHNV, CDR2 YYDKDF (reference sequence).

This clone occurred once. CDR3 nucleotides: TGTGCCAGCAGCTTAACCAACAGGGAGAGTTTCTCTGGGGCCAACGTCCTGACTTTC. Amino acid sequence: CASSLTNRESFSGANVLTF. This chain uses TRBV7-8 with TRBJ2-6, with TRBD1 as a possible D gene (6 bases). In germline, CDR1 is SGHVS, CDR2 FQNEAQ. The V end lost 2 bases, the J end lost 0 bases, and 17 bases lay between the germline ends. The CDR3 loop spans 19 amino acids.

This rearrangement joins TRBV12-3 or TRBV12-4 to TRBJ1-6; D gene uncertain. The CDR3 spans 13 residues. V shed 5 bases and J shed 3 bases, with 5 bases lying between them. The chain's CDR3 is CASSLDYNSPLHF. For the CDR3, the DNA is TGTGCCAGCAGTCTGGACTATAATTCACCCCTCCACTTT.

This rearrangement joins TRBV4-1 to TRBJ2-1; a weak D match, TRBD1 (6 bases). CDR3 length: 17 amino acids. CDR1 MGHRA and CDR2 YSYEKL come from the germline V gene. The V end was cut by 0 bases, the J end by 3 bases, with 15 bases between. The CDR3 DNA reads as TGCGCCAGCAGCCAAGATAGGGGCAGGGGCGACTACAATGAGCAGTTCTTC. Translation gives CASSQDRGRGDYNEQFF.

This chain connects TRBV27 to TRBJ2-3; D is uncertain. Looked up from germline, CDR1 is MNHEY and CDR2 is SMNVEV (reference sequence). V gave up 5 bases and J gave up 1 base, with 7 bases separating them. The CDR3 loop spans 13 amino acids. Written as DNA, the CDR3 is TGTGCCAGCAGTATGTATCGCACAGATACGCAGTATTTT. Encoded protein: CASSMYRTDTQYF.

The V call is TRBV2, the J call TRBJ1-4, with TRBD1 matching over 9 bases. CDR3 length: 13 amino acids. Germline CDR1 SNHLY, CDR2 FYNNEI. After removal of 5 bases from V and 8 bases from J, the junction contained 3 bases not matched to a gene. CDR3 coding DNA: TGTGCCAGCAGTAGGGACAGGGACGAAAAACTGTTTTTT. It translates to CASSRDRDEKLFF.

This clone was counted a few times. The chain joins TRBV18 to TRBJ1-1; 7 positions match TRBD1. Germline values: CDR1 KGHSH, CDR2 LQKENI. This CDR3 has 14 amino acids. The J segment lost 4 bases and the V segment lost 2 bases, leaving 4 bases of the junction unmatched. Here the CDR3 DNA reads TGTGCCAGCTCACCAAGTCAGGGGGGCACTGAAGCTTTCTTT. Protein: CASSPSQGGTEAFF. Based on the CDR3 plus reference TRBV18 and TRBJ1-1, the full variable domain is NAGVMQNPRHLVRRRGQEARLRCSPMKGHSHVYWYRQLPEEGLKFMVYLQKENIIDESGMPKERFSAEFPKEGPSILRIQQVVRGDSAAYFCASSPSQGGTEAFFGQGTRLTVV.

This clone was seen only once. The chain carries TRBV19 and TRBJ1-2; a weak D match, TRBD1 (5 bases). The CDR3 spans 12 residues. In germline, CDR1 is LNHDA, CDR2 SQIVND (reference sequence). Trimming took 6 bases from V and 4 from J, leaving 9 bases between them. The CDR3 coding sequence is TGTGCCAGTAGCAACGGGGCCTATGGCTACACCTTC. It specifies CASSNGAYGYTF.